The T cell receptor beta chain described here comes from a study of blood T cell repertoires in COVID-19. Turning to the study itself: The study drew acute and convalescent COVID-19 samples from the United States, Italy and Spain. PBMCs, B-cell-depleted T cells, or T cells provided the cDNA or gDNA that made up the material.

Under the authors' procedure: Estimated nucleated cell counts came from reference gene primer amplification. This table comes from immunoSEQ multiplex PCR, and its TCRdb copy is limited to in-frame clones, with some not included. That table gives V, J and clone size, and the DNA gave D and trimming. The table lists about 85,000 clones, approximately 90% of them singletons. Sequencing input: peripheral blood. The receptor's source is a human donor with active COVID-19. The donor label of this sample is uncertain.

CDR3 region: CASRVVDSYEQYF. DNA for the CDR3: TGCGCCAGCAGAGTCGTAGACTCCTACGAGCAGTACTTC. V gene TRBV10-2 combines with J gene TRBJ2-7, with D uncertain. This CDR3 is 13 amino acids long. Trimming removed 6 bases from V and 0 bases from J, with 9 bases in between. Per germline, CDR1 WSHSY and CDR2 SAAADI.